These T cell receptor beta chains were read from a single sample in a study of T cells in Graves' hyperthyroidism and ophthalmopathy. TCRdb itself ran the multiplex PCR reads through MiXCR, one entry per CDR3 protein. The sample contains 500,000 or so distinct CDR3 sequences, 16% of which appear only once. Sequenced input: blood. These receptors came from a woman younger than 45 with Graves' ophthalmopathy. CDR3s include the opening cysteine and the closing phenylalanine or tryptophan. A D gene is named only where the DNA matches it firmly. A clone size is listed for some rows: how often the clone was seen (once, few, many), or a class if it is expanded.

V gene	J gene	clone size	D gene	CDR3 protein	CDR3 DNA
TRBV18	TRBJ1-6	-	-	CASSPTGQNSPLHF	TGTGCCAGCTCACCAACAGGGCAGAATTCACCCCTCCACTTT
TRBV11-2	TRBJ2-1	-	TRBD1	CASSSGTGGLAEQFF	TGTGCCAGCTCATCCGGGACAGGGGGATTGGCTGAGCAGTTCTTC
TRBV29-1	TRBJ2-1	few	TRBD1	CSVAPGQGIAQFF	TGCAGCGTTGCCCCGGGACAGGGGATCGCGCAGTTCTTC
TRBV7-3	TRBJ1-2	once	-	CASSPDKNYGYTF	TGTGCCAGCAGCCCCGACAAGAACTATGGCTACACCTTC
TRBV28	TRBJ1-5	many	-	CASSPTANQPQHF	TGTGCCAGCAGCCCTACTGCGAATCAGCCCCAGCATTTT
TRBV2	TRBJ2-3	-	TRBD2	CASQGLAIDTQYF	TGTGCCTCCCAGGGACTAGCAATAGATACGCAGTATTTT
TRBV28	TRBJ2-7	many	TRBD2	CASSSLHQNSGGYYEQYF	TGTGCCAGCAGTTCCCTTCACCAAAACTCGGGGGGTTACTACGAGCAGTACTTC
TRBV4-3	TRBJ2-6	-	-	CASSQDPRTGRGANVLTF	TGCGCCAGCAGCCAAGACCCCCGGACGGGGAGGGGGGCCAACGTCCTGACTTTC
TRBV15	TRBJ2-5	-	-	CATSTGVRETQYF	TGTGCCACCAGCACAGGGGTGAGGGAGACCCAGTACTTC
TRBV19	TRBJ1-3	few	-	CASSRLGTRSGNTIYF	TGTGCCAGTAGTCGCCTCGGGACACGTTCTGGAAACACCATATATTTT
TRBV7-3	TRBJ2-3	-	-	CASSSPGLPDTQYF	TGTGCCAGCAGCTCCCCAGGGCTCCCAGATACGCAGTATTTT
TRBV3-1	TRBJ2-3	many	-	CASSQVPGGPDTQYF	TGTGCCAGCAGCCAAGTTCCTGGAGGTCCAGATACGCAGTATTTT
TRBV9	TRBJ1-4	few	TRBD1	CASSGSTGAYEKLFF	TGTGCCAGCAGCGGGTCGACAGGGGCCTATGAAAAACTGTTTTTT
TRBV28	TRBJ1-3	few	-	CASSLSMASWSSGNTIYF	TGTGCCAGCAGTTTAAGTATGGCCTCTTGGAGCTCTGGAAACACCATATATTTT
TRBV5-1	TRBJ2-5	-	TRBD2	CASSLALAGGLTQETQYF	TGCGCCAGCAGCTTGGCGCTAGCGGGAGGGCTAACCCAAGAGACCCAGTACTTC
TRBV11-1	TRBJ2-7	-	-	CASSLGDVGYEQYF	TGTGCCAGCAGCTTAGGGGACGTCGGTTACGAGCAGTACTTC
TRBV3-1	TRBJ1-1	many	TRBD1	CASSPRDRVVFF	TGTGCCAGCAGCCCAAGGGACAGGGTCGTCTTCTTT
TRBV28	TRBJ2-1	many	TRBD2	CASSPSGYSYNEQFF	TGTGCCAGCAGTCCTAGCGGCTACTCCTACAATGAGCAGTTCTTC
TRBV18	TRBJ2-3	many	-	CASSLGSRADTQYF	TGTGCCAGCTCGCTCGGGAGTCGCGCAGATACGCAGTATTTT
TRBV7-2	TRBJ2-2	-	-	CASSQRLMGTGELFF	TGTGCCAGCAGCCAAAGATTAATGGGTACCGGGGAGCTGTTTTTT
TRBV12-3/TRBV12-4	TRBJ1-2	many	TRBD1	CASSKQGGYGYTF	TGTGCCAGCAGTAAACAGGGGGGCTATGGCTACACCTTC
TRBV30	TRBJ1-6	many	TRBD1	CAWSETGGYSPLHF	TGTGCCTGGAGCGAGACAGGGGGTTATTCACCCCTCCACTTT
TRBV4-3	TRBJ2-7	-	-	CASSQERGGEQYF	TGCGCCAGCAGCCAAGAGAGGGGCGGCGAGCAGTACTTC
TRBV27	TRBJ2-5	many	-	CASSARPQETQYF	TGTGCCAGCAGTGCCCGACCCCAAGAGACCCAGTACTTC
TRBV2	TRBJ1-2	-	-	CARRGKGPPGYTF	TGTGCCAGACGGGGGAAAGGCCCCCCCGGCTACACCTTC
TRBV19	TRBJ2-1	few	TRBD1	CASSITDRGSNEWNEQFF	TGTGCCAGTAGTATCACGGACAGGGGGTCCAATGAGTGGAATGAGCAGTTCTTC
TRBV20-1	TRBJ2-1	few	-	CSARVGQSSYNEQFF	TGCAGTGCTAGGGTCGGTCAAAGCTCCTACAATGAGCAGTTCTTC
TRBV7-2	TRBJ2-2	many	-	CASSLGGSRTGELFF	TGTGCCAGCAGCTTAGGGGGGTCGAGGACCGGGGAGCTGTTTTTT
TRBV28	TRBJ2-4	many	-	CASRGQMKNIQYF	TGTGCCAGCAGAGGACAGATGAAAAACATTCAGTACTTC
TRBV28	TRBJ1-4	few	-	CASSFRRGGNEKLFF	TGTGCCAGCAGTTTTAGGAGAGGAGGGAATGAAAAACTGTTTTTT
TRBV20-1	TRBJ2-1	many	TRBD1	CSARDYIGTGGGNEQFF	TGCAGTGCTAGAGATTACATTGGGACAGGGGGCGGGAATGAGCAGTTCTTC
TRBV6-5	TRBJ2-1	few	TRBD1	CASSYTPGQGQFF	TGTGCCAGCAGTTACACTCCCGGACAGGGGCAGTTCTTC
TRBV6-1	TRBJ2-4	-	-	CASTSPGGFQYF	TGTGCCAGCACTTCTCCCGGGGGATTTCAGTACTTC
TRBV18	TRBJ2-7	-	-	CASSPGPSTYEQYF	TGTGCCAGCTCTCCGGGACCCTCCACCTACGAGCAGTACTTC
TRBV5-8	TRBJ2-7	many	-	CASSPTGMWENEQYF	TGTGCCAGCAGCCCCACAGGGATGTGGGAGAACGAGCAGTACTTC
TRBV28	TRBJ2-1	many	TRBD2	CASDFVGLAGGNEQFF	TGTGCCAGCGATTTCGTGGGACTAGCGGGAGGTAATGAGCAGTTCTTC
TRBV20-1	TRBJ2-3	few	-	CSAATPVGGTTDTQYF	TGCAGTGCCGCAACCCCTGTCGGGGGCACCACAGATACGCAGTATTTT
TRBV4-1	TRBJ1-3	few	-	CASRHSGNTIYF	TGCGCCAGCCGACACTCTGGAAACACCATATATTTT
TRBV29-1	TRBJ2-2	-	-	CSVADPLDEVFF	TGCAGCGTTGCGGACCCCCTGGATGAGGTGTTTTTT
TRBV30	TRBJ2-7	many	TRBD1	CAWSEIGGLTYEQYF	TGTGCCTGGAGTGAGATAGGGGGCCTTACCTACGAGCAGTACTTC
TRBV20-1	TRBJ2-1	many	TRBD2	CSAPRGGRIHEQFF	TGCAGTGCTCCTCGGGGGGGGCGCATCCATGAGCAGTTCTTC
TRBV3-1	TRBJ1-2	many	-	CASSQVLGGNYGYTF	TGTGCCAGCAGCCAAGTCTTGGGGGGTAACTATGGCTACACCTTC
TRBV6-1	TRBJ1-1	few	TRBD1	CASTTMGTGSNTEAFF	TGTGCCAGCACCACAATGGGGACAGGGTCGAACACTGAAGCTTTCTTT
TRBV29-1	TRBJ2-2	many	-	CSVDPTSAGGELFF	TGCAGCGTTGACCCCACCTCAGCAGGGGGGGAGCTGTTTTTT
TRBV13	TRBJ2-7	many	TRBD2	CASSSGTSGAYEQYF	TGTGCCAGCAGCTCCGGGACTAGCGGGGCCTACGAGCAGTACTTC
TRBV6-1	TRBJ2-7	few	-	CASKVEGYYEQYF	TGTGCCAGCAAGGTCGAAGGGTACTACGAGCAGTACTTC
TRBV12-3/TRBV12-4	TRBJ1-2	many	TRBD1	CASSLGTGNYGYTF	TGTGCCAGCAGTTTAGGGACAGGGAACTATGGCTACACCTTC
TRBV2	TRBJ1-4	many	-	CASSEDGQINEKLFF	TGTGCCAGCAGTGAAGATGGACAGATAAATGAAAAACTGTTTTTT
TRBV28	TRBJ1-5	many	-	CASSLGAGWKKEPQHF	TGTGCCAGCAGTTTAGGGGCAGGGTGGAAAAAGGAGCCCCAGCATTTT
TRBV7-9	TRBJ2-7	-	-	CASSSKSYEQYF	TGTGCCAGCAGCTCGAAAAGCTACGAGCAGTACTTC
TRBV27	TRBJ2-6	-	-	CASSFGRVLSGANVLTF	TGTGCCAGCAGTTTCGGTAGAGTTCTATCTGGGGCCAACGTCCTGACTTTC
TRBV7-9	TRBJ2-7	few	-	CASSLPQGPYEQYF	TGTGCCAGCAGCTTACCCCAGGGCCCCTACGAGCAGTACTTC
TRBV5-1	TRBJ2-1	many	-	CASRLTSAGIGNEQFF	TGCGCCAGCAGACTTACTTCTGCAGGGATTGGTAATGAGCAGTTCTTC
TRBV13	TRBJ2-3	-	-	CASSLYQGSSTDTQYF	TGTGCCAGCAGCTTATATCAGGGCTCTAGCACAGATACGCAGTATTTT
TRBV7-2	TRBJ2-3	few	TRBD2	CASSPASGSPREDTQYF	TGTGCCAGCAGCCCCGCTAGCGGGAGCCCCAGGGAAGATACGCAGTATTTT
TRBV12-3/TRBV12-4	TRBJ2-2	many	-	CASTTGTGELFF	TGTGCCAGCACCACAGGGACCGGGGAGCTGTTTTTT
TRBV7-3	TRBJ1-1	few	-	CASSLGPPKNTEAFF	TGTGCCAGCAGCCTCGGACCTCCCAAGAACACTGAAGCTTTCTTT
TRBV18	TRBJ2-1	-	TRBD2	CASSPPGLAGGYEQFF	TGTGCCAGCTCACCACCGGGACTAGCGGGAGGGTATGAGCAGTTCTTC